These T cell receptor beta chains were read from a single sample in a study of blood T cell repertoires in COVID-19. TCRdb's copy holds only in-frame clones and misses some; the assay was immunoSEQ multiplex PCR. The sample lists around 160,000 clones; roughly four fifths were seen once. The sequenced sample was peripheral blood. All receptors derive from a human donor with acute or convalescent COVID-19. The donor label of this sample is uncertain. Both conserved end residues are part of each CDR3. Fields, in order: J gene, D gene, clone size, CDR3 length, V gene, CDR3 DNA, CDR3 protein. A D gene is named only where the DNA matches it firmly. Clone sizes are given selectively: once, few, many, or a class where the clone is expanded.

J: TRBJ2-3; D: NA; size: once; length: 19; V: TRBV4-2; DNA: TGTGCCAGCAGCCAAGATCCCCCGAACGGGGGAAACCTCTACGATACGCAGTATTTT; CDR3: CASSQDPPNGGNLYDTQYF
J: TRBJ1-1; D: NA; size: NA; length: 16; V: TRBV15; DNA: TGTGCCACCAGCAGAGATAAGTTTAGGGCGAGACAGCACGCTTTCTTT; CDR3: CATSRDKFRARQHAFF
J: TRBJ2-5; D: TRBD2; size: NA; length: 14; V: TRBV24-1; DNA: TGTGCCACCAGTGATGCGGGGGTCCAAGAGACCCAGTACTTC; CDR3: CATSDAGVQETQYF
J: TRBJ1-2; D: NA; size: once; length: 16; V: TRBV5-4; DNA: TGTGCCAGCAGCTCCGACCGGACAGACCTTAACTATGGCTACACCTTC; CDR3: CASSSDRTDLNYGYTF
J: TRBJ1-4; D: TRBD1; size: NA; length: 13; V: TRBV6-5; DNA: TGTGCCAGCAGACAGGGGCATGAGAGGCAACTGTTTTTT; CDR3: CASRQGHERQLFF
J: TRBJ2-1; D: NA; size: NA; length: 12; V: TRBV7-9; DNA: TGTGCCAGCAGATTCGGGTACAATGAGCAGTTCTTC; CDR3: CASRFGYNEQFF
J: TRBJ2-5; D: NA; size: NA; length: 15; V: TRBV30; DNA: TGTGCCTGGAGTAAGGGAAGGGGGTCGGGAGAGACCCAGTACTTC; CDR3: CAWSKGRGSGETQYF
J: TRBJ2-7; D: TRBD1; size: NA; length: 16; V: TRBV5-1; DNA: TGCGCCAGCAGCTTGGCCCCCGGGACAGTGGACTACGAGCAGTACTTC; CDR3: CASSLAPGTVDYEQYF
J: TRBJ2-7; D: TRBD2; size: NA; length: 19; V: TRBV4-2; DNA: TGTGCCAGCAGCCAAGGACTTAGTGGTAGCGGGGGGGCCATCTACGAGCAGTACTTC; CDR3: CASSQGLSGSGGAIYEQYF
J: TRBJ2-1; D: NA; size: NA; length: 12; V: TRBV7-2; DNA: TGTGCCAGCAGCTTAGTTTATGGCGAGCAGTTCTTC; CDR3: CASSLVYGEQFF
J: TRBJ1-1; D: TRBD1; size: NA; length: 18; V: TRBV7-2; DNA: TGTGCCAGCAGTTACCAACGGGACAGGGGGCGAGTGGACACTGAAGCTTTCTTT; CDR3: CASSYQRDRGRVDTEAFF
J: TRBJ2-7; D: NA; size: few; length: 13; V: TRBV7-3; DNA: TGTGCCAGCAGCTTAGGACAGATCAACGAGCAGTACTTC; CDR3: CASSLGQINEQYF
J: TRBJ1-2; D: NA; size: NA; length: 16; V: TRBV18; DNA: TGTGCCAGCTCACCACGACAAGGGGGTGGCTTTGGTGGCTACACCTTC; CDR3: CASSPRQGGGFGGYTF
J: TRBJ2-6; D: TRBD1; size: NA; length: 18; V: TRBV5-1; DNA: TGCGCCAGCAGCTTGGCCGGGACAGGGTCCTCTGGGGCCAACGTCCTGACTTTC; CDR3: CASSLAGTGSSGANVLTF
J: TRBJ1-2; D: NA; size: NA; length: 12; V: TRBV12-3/TRBV12-4; DNA: TGTGCCAGCACAGGGCCGCTCTATGGCTACACCTTC; CDR3: CASTGPLYGYTF
J: TRBJ2-6; D: NA; size: NA; length: 16; V: TRBV3-1/TRBV3-2; DNA: TGTGCCAGCACTCAGGGACTGTCCTCTGGGGCCAACGTCCTGACTTTC; CDR3: CASTQGLSSGANVLTF
J: TRBJ1-2; D: TRBD1; size: NA; length: 14; V: TRBV19; DNA: TGTGCCAGTAGGCTTATCGGAGGGGGCAGTGGCTACACCTTC; CDR3: CASRLIGGGSGYTF
J: TRBJ2-5; D: NA; size: NA; length: 16; V: TRBV19; DNA: TGTGCCAGTAGTACGCAAGCAAATTCAGGGTCGGAGACCCAGTACTTC; CDR3: CASSTQANSGSETQYF
J: TRBJ1-2; D: TRBD1; size: NA; length: 14; V: TRBV5-1; DNA: TGCGCCAGCAGTCCCCCACCGGGACAGGGGGCTCTCACCTTC; CDR3: CASSPPPGQGALTF
J: TRBJ1-2; D: NA; size: NA; length: 13; V: TRBV5-1; DNA: TGCGCCAGCAGCCCCGGGGGGGGAGAAGGCTACACCTTC; CDR3: CASSPGGGEGYTF
J: TRBJ2-3; D: TRBD2; size: once; length: 18; V: TRBV7-2; DNA: TGTGCCAGCAGCTCTAGCGGGGGGGCTTTTAAGGGCACAGATACGCAGTATTTT; CDR3: CASSSSGGAFKGTDTQYF
J: TRBJ2-6; D: NA; size: once; length: 16; V: TRBV9; DNA: TGTGCCAGCAGCGTAGGACTCGGGGCTGGGGCCAACGTCCTGACTTTC; CDR3: CASSVGLGAGANVLTF